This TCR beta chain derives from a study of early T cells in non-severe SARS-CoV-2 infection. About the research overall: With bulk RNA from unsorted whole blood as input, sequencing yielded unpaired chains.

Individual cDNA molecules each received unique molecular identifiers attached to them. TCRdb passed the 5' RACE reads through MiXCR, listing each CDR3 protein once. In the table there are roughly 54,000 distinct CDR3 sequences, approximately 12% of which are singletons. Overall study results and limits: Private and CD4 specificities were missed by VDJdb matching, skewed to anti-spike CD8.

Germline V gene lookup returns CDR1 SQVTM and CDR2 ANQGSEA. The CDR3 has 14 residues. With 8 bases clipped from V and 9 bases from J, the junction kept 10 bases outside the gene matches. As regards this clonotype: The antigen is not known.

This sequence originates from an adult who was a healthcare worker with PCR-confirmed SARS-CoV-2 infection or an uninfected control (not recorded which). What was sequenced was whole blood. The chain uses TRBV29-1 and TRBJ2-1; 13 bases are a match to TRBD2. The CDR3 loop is CSRKLAGGPGEQFF. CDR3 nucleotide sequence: TGCAGCCGAAAACTAGCGGGAGGGCCCGGTGAGCAGTTCTTC.